This T cell receptor (beta chain) was recorded in a study of early T cells in non-severe SARS-CoV-2 infection. Regarding the study as a whole: The study's VDJdb matching favored anti-spike CD8 responses and missed private and CD4 specificities.

At least ten counts were recorded for this clonotype. What it binds is not known. Germline-derived CDR1 and CDR2 are LGHDT and YNNKEL (reference sequence). CDR3 length: 16 amino acids. With 0 bases removed from V and 13 bases from J, the gap between germline ends came to 25 bases. Unique molecular identifiers were added to individual cDNA molecules. TCRdb redid the calling of the 5' RACE reads with MiXCR, one entry per CDR3 protein. The sample lists roughly 52,000 distinct CDR3 sequences, around 6.6% occurring once. This chain connects TRBV3-1 to TRBJ2-7; D unclear. The source material was whole blood, sampled at baseline. This TCR came from an adult who was a healthcare worker with PCR-confirmed SARS-CoV-2 infection or an uninfected control (not recorded which). The CDR3 DNA sequence: TGTGCCAGCAGCCAAGATCTTACCACCTCCTCGACCACCCAATACTTC. This gives the protein CASSQDLTTSSTTQYF.